This TCR beta chain was sequenced during a study of beta chain features in type 1 diabetes (dated by TCRdb to 2016 to 2019). Broadly, across the study: Patients and healthy donors did not differ in mean age, gender distribution, total cell number or subset yield. A total of some 100,000,000 sorted cells were examined across all samples, and the number of cells per subset was strongly correlated with RNA yield. The study compared TCRB repertoires of sorted circulating CD4+ T cell subsets between recently diagnosed type 1 diabetes patients and matched healthy donors. Regulatory and stem cell-like memory subsets were obtained from only 8 patients and roughly eight healthy donors, while naive and central memory subsets were obtained from all 30 or so donors. The study at large found these results: At VDJ recombination sites, patients with type 1 diabetes made fewer insertions and deleted more nucleotides, a pattern implying thymic rearrangement abnormalities. PCR might favor shorter templates, but patient and control samples were amplified and corrected together, so any skew would affect both groups equally. Naive, central memory and regulatory TCRB repertoires appeared more similar among patients than among healthy donors. Because small numbers of individuals were included in the HLA sub-analyses, any influence of HLA type on TCRB rearrangement was left unresolved. Because cDNA rather than genomic DNA was sequenced, highly expressing activated cells could have been over-represented, although no difference in activation and CD3 levels was found between groups. Type 1 diabetes patients showed a moderate but significant shortening of TCRB CDR3 length in all four CD4+ subsets.

Taken from the germline V gene, the CDR1 and CDR2 loops are KGHSH and LQKENI. Counted from cysteine to phenylalanine, this CDR3 has 16 amino acids. Here the CDR3 DNA is all that survives: 48 bases in frame from base 1. The junction shows trimming of 0 bases on V and 5 bases on J, and the gene matches do not reach 5 bases of it. The High Capacity cDNA Reverse Transcription Kit was used to reverse transcribe all of the isolated RNA, meaning that expressed TCRB transcripts were what got sequenced. Naive, central memory and regulatory T cell samples underwent deep immunoSEQ sequencing, averaging approximately 3.5 million total reads per sample. After sorted cells were lysed in RLT buffer, RNA was extracted with DNase-treated RNeasy Micro or Mini kits, with the choice depending on cell number. To prevent cross-contamination, every cell subset was processed on its own, while patient and healthy donor samples were processed together. Using the immunoSEQ multiplex PCR, TCRB sequences were amplified from cDNA into 87-bp fragments spanning the CDR3 region. Sequencing of the amplicons was performed on the Illumina HiSeq platform. From the authors' description of their analysis: Synthetic template baselines were used to correct PCR bias computationally, reads within Hamming distance 2 were collapsed together, and singletons that could not be merged were discarded. Reads were aligned to IMGT to assign V, D and J genes, CDR3 length, and insertions or deletions at six rearrangement sites. Within each subset, clonotype counts were normalized to sorted cell number, after which true diversity and Gini coefficients were computed with the tcR R package. Repertoire sharing was quantified using the overlap coefficient calculated on TCRB nucleotide sequences. Out-of-frame TCRB sequences from naive cells were analyzed to stand in for the pre-selection repertoire. TCRdb took over this immuneACCESS table, retaining in-frame rearrangements with V and J assigned. Such tables are incomplete; in checked studies, under half of the missing clones stem from an unresolved V gene, and the remainder is unexplained. V and J calls and clone size are those listed in that table; D and trimming were worked out from the DNA. The table for this sample lists around 500,000 clones; roughly 11% of them were counted only once. 0.045% to 0.05% of the sample is held by the ten biggest clonotypes.

Of note for this clone: It lacks a known antigen. No qualities accompany the bases; no much larger clone lies one base away.

A single peripheral blood draw of 90 to 150 mL on average was collected from each donor into heparinised tubes. A BD FACSAria II and a panel including CD45RO, CCR7, CD25, CD127, CD95 and CD27 were used to sort naive, central memory, regulatory and stem cell-like memory CD4+ T cells. Purity was above 95% for every sorted population. PBMCs were isolated right away by Lymphoprep density gradient centrifugation and were stained directly, without culture. Samples were stained and sorted in pairs, with one healthy donor and one patient per experiment, so that batch effects were minimized. This chain joins TRBV18 to TRBJ2-1, with 9 bases in between that match TRBD1. The receptor's source is a woman in her late teens or twenties in good health. The sequenced sample was naive CD4+ T cells from blood. This specimen's cell subset or site label, interpreted: true naive CD4+ T cells. At the DNA level, the sequence is TGTGCCAGCTCACCACCAGGGACAGGGAAAAACAATGAGCAGTTCTTC. The resulting protein is CASSPPGTGKNNEQFF. Reference TRBV18 and TRBJ2-1 proteins supply the regions before and after the CDR3; the full variable domain is: NAGVMQNPRHLVRRRGQEARLRCSPMKGHSHVYWYRQLPEEGLKFMVYLQKENIIDESGMPKERFSAEFPKEGPSILRIQQVVRGDSAAYFCASSPPGTGKNNEQFFGPGTRLTVL.